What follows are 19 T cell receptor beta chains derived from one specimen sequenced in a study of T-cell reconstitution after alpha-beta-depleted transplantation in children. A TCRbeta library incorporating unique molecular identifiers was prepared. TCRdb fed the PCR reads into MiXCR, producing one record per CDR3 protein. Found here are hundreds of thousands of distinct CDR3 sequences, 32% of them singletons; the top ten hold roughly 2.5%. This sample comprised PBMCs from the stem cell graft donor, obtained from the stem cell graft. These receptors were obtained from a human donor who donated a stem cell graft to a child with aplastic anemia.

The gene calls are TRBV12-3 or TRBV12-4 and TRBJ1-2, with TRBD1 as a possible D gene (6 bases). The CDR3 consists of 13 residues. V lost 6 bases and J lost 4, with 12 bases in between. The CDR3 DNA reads TGTGCCAGCAGGTCTCAGGGGTTCTATGGCTACACCTTC. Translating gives CASRSQGFYGYTF.

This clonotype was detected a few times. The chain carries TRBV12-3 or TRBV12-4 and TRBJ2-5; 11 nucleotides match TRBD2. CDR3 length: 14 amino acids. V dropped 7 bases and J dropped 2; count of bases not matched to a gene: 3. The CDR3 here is CASTRTSGQETQYF. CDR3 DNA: TGTGCCAGCACGAGGACTAGCGGGCAAGAGACCCAGTACTTC.

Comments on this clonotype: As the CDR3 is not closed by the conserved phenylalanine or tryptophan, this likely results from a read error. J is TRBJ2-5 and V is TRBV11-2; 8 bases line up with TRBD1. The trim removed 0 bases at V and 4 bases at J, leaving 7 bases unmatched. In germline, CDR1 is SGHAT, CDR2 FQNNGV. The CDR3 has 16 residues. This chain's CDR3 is CASSLDRDRGRETQYL. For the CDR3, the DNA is TGTGCCAGCAGCTTAGACCGTGACAGGGGACGAGAGACCCAGTACTTG.

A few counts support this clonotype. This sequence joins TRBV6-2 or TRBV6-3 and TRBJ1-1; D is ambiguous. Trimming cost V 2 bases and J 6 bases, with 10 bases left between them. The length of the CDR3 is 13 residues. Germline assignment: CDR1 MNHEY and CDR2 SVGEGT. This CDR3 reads CASSYRAVSEAFF. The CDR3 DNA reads TGTGCCAGCAGTTACAGGGCGGTTTCTGAAGCTTTCTTT.

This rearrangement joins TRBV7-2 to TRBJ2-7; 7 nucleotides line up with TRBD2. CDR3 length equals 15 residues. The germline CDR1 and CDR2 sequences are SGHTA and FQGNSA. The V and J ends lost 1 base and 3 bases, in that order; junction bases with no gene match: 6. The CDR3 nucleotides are TGTGCCAGCAGCTTAGTGGGAGGGCCGGGCTACGAGCAGTACGTC. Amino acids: CASSLVGGPGYEQYV.

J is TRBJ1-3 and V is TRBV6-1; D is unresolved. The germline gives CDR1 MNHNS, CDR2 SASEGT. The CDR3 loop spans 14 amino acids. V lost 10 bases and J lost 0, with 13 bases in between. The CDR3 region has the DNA TGTGCCACCGAGGGCGGGAGCTCTGGAAACACCATATATTTT. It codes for CATEGGSSGNTIYF.

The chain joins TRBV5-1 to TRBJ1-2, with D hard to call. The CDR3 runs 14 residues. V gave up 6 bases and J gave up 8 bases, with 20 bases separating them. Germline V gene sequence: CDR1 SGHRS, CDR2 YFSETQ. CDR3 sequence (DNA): TGCGCCAGCAAATTGGCGGCGACCCCCGAAGGCTACACCTTC. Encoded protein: CASKLAATPEGYTF.

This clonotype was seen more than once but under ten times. The DNA of the CDR3 is TGCAGTGCTAGTGACAGAACCAACTATGGCTACACCTTC. Translated: CSASDRTNYGYTF. The rearrangement joins TRBV20-1 to TRBJ1-2, with D perhaps matching TRBD1 (5 bases). The germline V gene encodes CDR1 DFQATT and CDR2 SNEGSKA (reference sequence). The V end lost 3 bases, the J end lost 2 bases, and 10 bases lay between the germline ends. The CDR3 length is 13 residues.

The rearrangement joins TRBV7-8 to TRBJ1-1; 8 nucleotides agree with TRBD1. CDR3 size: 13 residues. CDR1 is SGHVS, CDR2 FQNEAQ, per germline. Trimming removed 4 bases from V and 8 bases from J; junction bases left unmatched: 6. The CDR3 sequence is CASSSRQGLEAFF. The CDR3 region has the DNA TGTGCCAGCAGCTCGCGACAGGGGTTAGAAGCTTTCTTT.

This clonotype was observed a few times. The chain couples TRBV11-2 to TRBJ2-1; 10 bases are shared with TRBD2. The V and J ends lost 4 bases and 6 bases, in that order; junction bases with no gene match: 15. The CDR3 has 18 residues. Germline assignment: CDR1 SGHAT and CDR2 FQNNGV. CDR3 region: CASSSRTLGLAVSNEQFF. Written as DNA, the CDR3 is TGTGCCAGCAGCTCCCGGACCCTCGGACTAGCGGTGAGCAATGAGCAGTTCTTC.

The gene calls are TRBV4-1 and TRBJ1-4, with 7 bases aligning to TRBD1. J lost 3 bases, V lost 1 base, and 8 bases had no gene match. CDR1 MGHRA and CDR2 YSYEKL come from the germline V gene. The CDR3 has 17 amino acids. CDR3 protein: CASSQGSRGQSNEKLFF. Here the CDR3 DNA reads TGCGCCAGCAGCCAAGGTAGCCGGGGACAGTCTAATGAAAAACTGTTTTTT.

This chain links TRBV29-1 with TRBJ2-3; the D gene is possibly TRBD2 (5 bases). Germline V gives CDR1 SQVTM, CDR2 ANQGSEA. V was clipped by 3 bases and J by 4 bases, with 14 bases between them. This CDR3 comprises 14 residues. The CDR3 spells CSVDEGLMPDTQYF. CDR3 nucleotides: TGCAGCGTTGATGAGGGTTTAATGCCAGATACGCAGTATTTT.

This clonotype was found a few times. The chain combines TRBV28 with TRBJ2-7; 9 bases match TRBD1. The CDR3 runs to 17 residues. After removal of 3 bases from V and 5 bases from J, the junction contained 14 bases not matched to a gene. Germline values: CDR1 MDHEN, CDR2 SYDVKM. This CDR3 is CASSFLTGGASSNEQYF. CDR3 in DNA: TGTGCCAGCAGTTTCTTAACAGGGGGCGCTAGTAGCAACGAGCAGTACTTC.

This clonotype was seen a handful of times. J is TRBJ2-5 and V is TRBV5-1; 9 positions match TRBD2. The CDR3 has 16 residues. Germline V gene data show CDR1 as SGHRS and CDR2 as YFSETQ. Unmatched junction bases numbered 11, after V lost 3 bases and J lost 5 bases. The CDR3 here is CASSSSGSGSRETQYF. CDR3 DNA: TGCGCCAGCAGCTCCAGCGGTAGCGGGAGCCGGGAGACCCAGTACTTC.

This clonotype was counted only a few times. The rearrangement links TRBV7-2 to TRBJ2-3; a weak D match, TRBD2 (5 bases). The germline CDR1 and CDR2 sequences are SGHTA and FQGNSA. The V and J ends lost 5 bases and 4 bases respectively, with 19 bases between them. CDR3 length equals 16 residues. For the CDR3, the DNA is TGTGCCAGCAGCGATACGAGAGGACTTCGTCCAGATACGCAGTATTTT. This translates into CASSDTRGLRPDTQYF.

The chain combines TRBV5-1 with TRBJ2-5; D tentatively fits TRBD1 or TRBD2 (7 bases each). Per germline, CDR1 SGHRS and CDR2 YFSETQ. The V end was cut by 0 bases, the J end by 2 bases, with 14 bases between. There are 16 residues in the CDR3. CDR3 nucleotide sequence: TGCGCCAGCAGCTTGGAACAGGGGAGGGGGCAAGAGACCCAGTACTTC. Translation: CASSLEQGRGQETQYF.

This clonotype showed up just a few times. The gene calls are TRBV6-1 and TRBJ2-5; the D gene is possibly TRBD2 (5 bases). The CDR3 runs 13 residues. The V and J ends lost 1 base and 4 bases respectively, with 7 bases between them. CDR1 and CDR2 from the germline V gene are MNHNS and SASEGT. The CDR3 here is CASSEGGGETQYF. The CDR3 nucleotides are TGTGCCAGCAGTGAAGGAGGAGGAGAGACCCAGTACTTC.

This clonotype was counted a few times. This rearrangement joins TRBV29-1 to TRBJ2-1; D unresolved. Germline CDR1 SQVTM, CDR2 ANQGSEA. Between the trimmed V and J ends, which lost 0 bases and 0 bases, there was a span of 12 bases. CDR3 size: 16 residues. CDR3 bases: TGCAGCGTTGAAGAGGGGTCAGCAGTCTCCTACAATGAGCAGTTCTTC. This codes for CSVEEGSAVSYNEQFF.

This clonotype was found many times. In nucleotides, the CDR3 is TGTGCCAGCAGCCTGACAGGATTGAACACTGAAGCTTTCTTT. Translated, it gives CASSLTGLNTEAFF. V is TRBV28 and J is TRBJ1-1, with a possible D match to TRBD1 (6 bases). There are 14 residues in the CDR3. The V end was cut by 6 bases, the J end by 0 bases, with 11 bases between. In germline, CDR1 is MDHEN, CDR2 SYDVKM.